This entry concerns a single T cell receptor (beta chain). The sample is drawn from a study of blood T cell repertoires in COVID-19. Overall study context: Italy, Spain and the United States were the sources of the convalescent and acute COVID-19 samples. Nucleic acid was either cDNA or gDNA, and it came from T cells, B-cell-depleted T cells, or PBMCs.

In the source study's methods: Estimation of nucleated cell counts was performed using reference gene primer amplification. Assay used: immunoSEQ multiplex PCR; TCRdb lists only in-frame clones, some missing. V, J and clone size are taken as reported in that table, and D and trimming were inferred from the DNA itself. The sample yields around 300,000 clones, about 82% seen once. Germline V gene data show CDR1 as LNHDA and CDR2 as SQIVND (reference sequence). This CDR3 contains 14 residues. V shed 7 bases and J shed 4 bases, with 14 bases lying between them. This receptor was identified in a human donor in a cohort sampled during active COVID-19. Source material: peripheral blood. The rearrangement links TRBV19 to TRBJ1-3; tentative D call: TRBD1 (5 bases). The CDR3 spells CASIPAGLGNTIYF. The DNA of the CDR3 is TGTGCCAGTATCCCCGCAGGGCTGGGAAACACCATATATTTT.